A single sample gave rise to the 6 T cell receptor beta chains below, sequenced in a study of blood T cells in healthy people across ages. Sample-barcoded 5' priming and a J-beta primer mix drove a second PCR of roughly 7 to 11 cycles. TCRdb redid the calling of the 5' RACE reads with MiXCR, one entry per CDR3 protein. The profile shows roughly 2 million distinct CDR3 sequences, 40% to 55% of them singletons. The sample was blood. Source of these receptors: a woman between 35 and 50 years old in good health.

In its sample, this clonotype was seen a few times. The genes are TRBV29-1 and TRBJ2-1; D perhaps matches TRBD1 (6 bases). The ends were cut back, 3 bases at V and 7 bases at J, with 13 bases in the middle. CDR3 length: 13 residues. CDR1 is SQVTM and CDR2 is ANQGSEA in the germline V gene. The CDR3, as DNA: TGCAGCGTTGAGGAGGACAGCGTGAATGAGCAGTTCTTC. Translation gives CSVEEDSVNEQFF.

The V gene is TRBV12-3 or TRBV12-4, the J gene TRBJ1-2; D is unresolved. The CDR3 runs to 12 residues. V was clipped by 3 bases and J by 12 bases, with 14 bases between them. The CDR3 DNA follows: TGTGCCAGCAGTTTTCAGTATCGCGGCGACACCTTC. This encodes CASSFQYRGDTF.

The table lists this clonotype with many counts. The chain carries TRBV7-2 and TRBJ2-3; no clear D. Per the germline V gene, CDR1 is SGHTA and CDR2 is FQGNSA. The V end lost 5 bases, the J end lost 6 bases, and 12 bases lay between the germline ends. The length of the CDR3 is 13 residues. Written as DNA, the CDR3 is TGTGCCAGCAGCGTAGTTTCGGCGGATACGCAGTATTTT. Its protein is CASSVVSADTQYF.

This chain uses TRBV5-1 with TRBJ2-1; 8 nucleotides align to TRBD1. Trimming removed 1 base from V and 6 bases from J; junction bases left unmatched: 6. Germline V gene sequence: CDR1 SGHRS, CDR2 YFSETQ. This CDR3 comprises 15 residues. This chain's CDR3 is CASSLPQGARNEQFF. The CDR3 DNA follows: TGCGCCAGCAGCTTGCCCCAGGGGGCGCGCAATGAGCAGTTCTTC.

Remarks on this clonotype: Possible read error: a much larger clone is one base away. The V call is TRBV21-1, the J call TRBJ2-4. TRBV21-1 is given as a pseudogene. The CDR3 is made up of 17 amino acids. In DNA, the CDR3 is TGTGCCAGCAGCAAAGACACCCAGCTTCTAGTCAAAAACATTCAGTACTTC. Translation gives CASSKDTQLLVKNIQYF.

Only a few counts were recorded for this clonotype. The chain links TRBV7-2 to TRBJ2-1, with D perhaps matching TRBD1 (6 bases). The V gene's germline CDR1 is SGHTA and CDR2 FQGNSA. V was clipped by 6 bases and J by 3 bases, with 15 bases between them. The CDR3 has 15 residues. In DNA form, the CDR3 reads TGTGCCAGCAGACCTGGGGGCCTTCTCTACAATGAGCAGTTCTTC. Translation: CASRPGGLLYNEQFF.